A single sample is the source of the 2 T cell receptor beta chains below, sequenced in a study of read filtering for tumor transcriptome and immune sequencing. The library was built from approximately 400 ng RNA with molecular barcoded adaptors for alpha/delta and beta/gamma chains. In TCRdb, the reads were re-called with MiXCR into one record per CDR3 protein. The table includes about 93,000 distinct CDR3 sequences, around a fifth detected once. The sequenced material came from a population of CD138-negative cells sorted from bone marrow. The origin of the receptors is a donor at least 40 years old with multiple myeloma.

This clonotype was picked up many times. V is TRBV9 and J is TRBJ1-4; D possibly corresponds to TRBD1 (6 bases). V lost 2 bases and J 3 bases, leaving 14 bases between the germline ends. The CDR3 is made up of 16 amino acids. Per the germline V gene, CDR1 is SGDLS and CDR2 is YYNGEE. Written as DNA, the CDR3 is TGTGCCAGCAGCGTCCGGGGGGGCCAGGCTAATGAAAAACTGTTTTTT. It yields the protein CASSVRGGQANEKLFF.

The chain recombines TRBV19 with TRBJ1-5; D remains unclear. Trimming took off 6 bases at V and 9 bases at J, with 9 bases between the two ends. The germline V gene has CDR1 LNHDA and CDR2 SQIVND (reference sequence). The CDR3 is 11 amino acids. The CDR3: CASRRHGPQHF. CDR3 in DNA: TGTGCCAGTAGACGGCATGGGCCCCAGCATTTT.